The 2 T cell receptor beta chains below all came from one sample that was sequenced in a study of CD8+ T cells in alopecia areata. cDNA serving as the sequencing template came from extracted, reverse transcribed RNA. Produced via immunoSEQ multiplex PCR; TCRdb's table is partial and in-frame only. The sample contains fewer than 250,000 clones, about 40% of which appear only once. Treatment denoted: oral pan-JAK inhibitor, 5-10 mg twice daily. Sequenced here: CD4+ T cells sorted from blood, sampled around week 36, from a patient treated with tofacitinib. All receptors come from a human donor with alopecia areata.

The chain links TRBV15 to TRBJ2-7; 11 nucleotides align to TRBD1. The CDR3 is 15 amino acids. CDR1 is LNHNV and CDR2 is YYDKDF in the germline V gene (reference sequence). With 5 bases clipped from V and 4 bases from J, the junction kept 7 bases outside the gene matches. The CDR3 protein is CATSAAGQGAYEQYF. The CDR3 DNA is TGTGCCACCAGCGCCGCTGGACAGGGGGCGTACGAGCAGTACTTC. Full variable domain (rest looked up from reference TRBV15 and TRBJ2-7): DAMVIQNPRYQVTQFGKPVTLSCSQTLNHNVMYWYQQKSSQAPKLLFHYYDKDFNNEADTPDNFQSRRPNTSFCFLDIRSPGLGDTAMYLCATSAAGQGAYEQYFGPGTRLTVT.

The chain is built from TRBV4-2 and TRBJ2-4; D ambiguous. Trimming removed 4 bases at V and 4 bases at J, with 11 bases between. CDR1 and CDR2 from the germline V gene are LGHNA and YNFKEQ. CDR3 length: 14 residues. The CDR3 coding sequence is TGTGCCAGCAGCCCTCGTTTGGCTAAAAACATTCAGTACTTC. It yields the protein CASSPRLAKNIQYF.